The sequence of this T cell receptor beta chain was determined in a study of neoadjuvant anti-PD-1 for oral cavity cancer. Study background: Around day 43, patients without progression received a fourth nivolumab dose before surgery. Study conclusions and caveats: Post-treatment tumors with larger preexisting clones showed more shrinkage.

Note on this clone: Its antigen remains unidentified.

Two replicates per tumor sample, mostly from about 5.2 ug of genomic DNA. Some clones are missing from TCRdb's copy, which holds only in-frame ones; the method was immunoSEQ multiplex PCR. Here the sample spans tens of thousands of clones, approximately 26% being singletons. Trimming left V 0 bases short and J 8 bases short, with 16 bases between. CDR1 and CDR2 from the germline V gene are GTSNPN and SVGIG (reference sequence). There are 14 residues in the CDR3. Noted time point: after neoadjuvant nivolumab, at surgical resection. The patients had HPV-negative, locally advanced oral cavity squamous cell carcinoma.

The chain joins TRBV30 to TRBJ1-2; tentative D call: TRBD1 (5 bases). The sequence was collected from a person between 40 and 80 years old with oral cavity squamous cell carcinoma. This sample comprised tumor tissue, obtained after nivolumab (anti-PD-1) treatment. The CDR3 here is CAWSVLYRYDGYTF. As DNA, the CDR3 is TGTGCCTGGAGTGTACTATACAGGTACGACGGCTACACCTTC.